This T cell receptor beta chain emerged from a study of T cells in Graves' hyperthyroidism and ophthalmopathy. This clonotype was observed a few times. No antigen is known for it. Clinical symptoms, serum thyroxine, TRAb, thyroid ultrasound and orbital computed tomography informed diagnoses. Fresh peripheral blood, around 9.2 ml of it, supplied the PBMCs. TCR beta CDR3 regions were amplified from RNA transcripts. The primer set for the first-round RT-PCR of the TCR CDR3 was HTBI. TCRdb reprocessed the multiplex PCR reads via MiXCR and lists one record per CDR3 protein. Of approximately 600,000 distinct CDR3 sequences in the sample, roughly 14% were seen once. Findings and caveats of the study: Model-based prediction identified ophthalmopathy a median around 6.5 months prior to its onset.

Germline assignment: CDR1 MDHEN and CDR2 SYDVKM. V dropped 6 bases and J dropped 3; count of bases not matched to a gene: 3. This CDR3 region has 14 residues. This chain links TRBV28 with TRBJ2-2, with 8 bases aligning to TRBD2. What was sequenced was blood. The sequence was obtained from a middle-aged woman with Graves' ophthalmopathy. The CDR3 protein is CASRAGGDTGELFF. DNA for the CDR3: TGTGCCAGCAGGGCGGGGGGAGACACCGGGGAGCTGTTTTTT.